These 30 T cell receptor beta chains were all obtained from the same sample, sequenced in a study of control samples from healthy donors and cancer patients. Clones were sequenced by immunoSEQ multiplex PCR, and TCRdb holds only the in-frame ones, with some missing. The repertoire consists of a few hundred thousand clones, with around 90% occurring once and the leading ten covering around 6.4%. What was sequenced was PBMCs. The origin of the receptors is a man aged 40-50 years with head and neck cancer.

This rearrangement joins TRBV7-9 to TRBJ1-1, with 8 nucleotides matching TRBD1. V lost 5 bases to trimming and J lost 10 bases; unmatched junction nucleotides: 3. The CDR3 runs to 11 residues. The germline CDR1 and CDR2 sequences are SEHNR and FQNEAQ (reference sequence). CDR3: CASSNTGGAFF. The CDR3 DNA sequence: TGTGCCAGCAGCAACACAGGGGGAGCTTTCTTT.

The chain joins TRBV4-2 to TRBJ2-2; 9 bases match TRBD1. The CDR3 spans 18 residues. The germline CDR1 and CDR2 sequences are LGHNA and YNFKEQ. J lost 0 bases, V lost 3 bases, and 8 bases had no gene match. The CDR3 reads CASSHETGTGSNTGELFF. CDR3 coding DNA: TGTGCCAGCAGCCATGAAACCGGGACAGGGTCGAACACCGGGGAGCTGTTTTTT.

For the CDR3, the DNA is TGCAGCACACAGGGGAACACCGGGGAGCTGTTTTTT. Translating gives CSTQGNTGELFF. The chain recombines TRBV29-1 with TRBJ2-2; a weak D match, TRBD1 (6 bases). This CDR3 comprises 12 residues. Trimming cost V 8 bases and J 1 base, with 8 bases left between them. Germline V gene data show CDR1 as SQVTM and CDR2 as ANQGSEA.

The gene calls are TRBV6-1 and TRBJ1-4, with 7 nucleotides matching TRBD1. This CDR3 has 15 residues. The germline CDR1 and CDR2 sequences are MNHNS and SASEGT. V lost 3 bases, J lost 6 bases, and 7 bases stayed unmatched. CDR3 nucleotides: TGTGCCAGCAGTGATTCGACAGGGTCGCATGAAAAACTGTTTTTT. Its protein is CASSDSTGSHEKLFF.

DNA of the CDR3: TGTGCCAGCAGCTCTGACAGGGCCAATTCACCCCTCCACTTT. It encodes CASSSDRANSPLHF. The V gene is TRBV28, the J gene TRBJ1-6, with TRBD1 matching 7 bases. This CDR3 is 14 amino acids long. Germline V gives CDR1 MDHEN, CDR2 SYDVKM. V dropped 6 bases and J dropped 7; count of bases not matched to a gene: 6.

This clone was detected only a few times. The genes are TRBV12-3 or TRBV12-4 and TRBJ1-1; D unresolved. V lost 5 bases and J 7 bases, leaving 14 bases between the germline ends. CDR3 length: 13 amino acids. The CDR3 loop reads CASSKDRANEAFF. The CDR3 nucleotides read TGTGCCAGCAGTAAGGACCGAGCCAATGAAGCTTTCTTT.

With regard to this clone: A much larger clone is a single base away; this may be a read error. The genes are TRBV28 and TRBJ2-7; no firm D call. CDR3 length: 11 residues. Germline CDR1 and CDR2: MDHEN and SYDVKM. Trimming left V 5 bases short and J 2 bases short, with 4 bases between. CDR3 loop: CASSEAYEQYF. The CDR3 DNA reads TGTGCCAGCAGTGAAGCCTACGAGCAGTACTTC.

The chain has TRBV18 and TRBJ1-4; D is ambiguous. Trimming removed 3 bases from V and 0 bases from J, with 8 bases in between. The CDR3 spans 15 residues. In germline, CDR1 is KGHSH, CDR2 LQKENI. The CDR3 DNA reads as TGTGCCAGCTCACCCCGGGGTGCAACTAATGAAAAACTGTTTTTT. Its protein is CASSPRGATNEKLFF.

The rearrangement joins TRBV13 to TRBJ1-6; no reliable D call. Germline V gives CDR1 PRHDT, CDR2 FYEKMQ (reference sequence). V was trimmed by 1 base and J by 7 bases, leaving 8 bases between them. The CDR3 extends over 14 amino acids. This CDR3 reads CASSLETGNSPLHF. The CDR3 DNA is TGTGCCAGCAGCTTAGAAACTGGGAATTCACCCCTCCACTTT.

V gene TRBV2 combines with J gene TRBJ1-6; 7 bases are shared with TRBD1. V dropped 6 bases and J dropped 7; count of bases not matched to a gene: 6. Germline CDR1 and CDR2: SNHLY and FYNNEI. The CDR3 loop spans 14 amino acids. The CDR3: CASRGAGGNSPLHF. CDR3 coding DNA: TGTGCCAGCAGAGGGGCAGGGGGAAATTCACCCCTCCACTTT.

This clone was seen a handful of times. The J gene is TRBJ2-7, the V gene TRBV6-2 or TRBV6-3, with D possibly matching TRBD2 (7 bases). Germline loops: CDR1 MNHEY, CDR2 SVGEGT. The CDR3 consists of 16 residues. The V end was cut by 4 bases, the J end by 3 bases, with 19 bases between. The CDR3 DNA follows: TGTGCCAGCAGTTTCTGTTATGGGGGGGCGTGCTACGAGCAGTACTTC. Residues: CASSFCYGGACYEQYF.

This clone appeared a single time. The CDR3 DNA sequence: TGTGCCAGCAGCCAACAGGGGCCAATGAACACTGAAGCTTTCTTT. Translated: CASSQQGPMNTEAFF. The chain links TRBV7-2 to TRBJ1-1; 7 bases fit TRBD1. The junction had 6 bases not matched to a gene; V was cut back by 5 bases and J by 0 bases. Per the germline V gene, CDR1 is SGHTA and CDR2 is FQGNSA. This CDR3 region has 15 residues. The whole variable domain, remainder taken from reference TRBV7-2 and TRBJ1-1, is GAGVSQSPSNKVTEKGKDVELRCDPISGHTALYWYRQSLGQGLEFLIYFQGNSAPDKSGLPSDRFSAERTGGSVSTLTIQRTQQEDSAVYLCASSQQGPMNTEAFFGQGTRLTVV.

The chain carries TRBV6-5 and TRBJ1-3, with D maybe TRBD1 (5 bases). The CDR3 runs 13 residues. CDR1 is MNHEY, CDR2 SVGAGI, per germline. The CDR3 sequence: CVLAGSTGNTIYF. The CDR3 bases are TGTGTTTTGGCAGGGTCGACTGGAAACACCATATATTTT.

This clone has only one observation. V and J are TRBV2 and TRBJ2-5; D is unresolved. V was shortened by 2 bases and J by 2 bases, with 21 bases between the two germline ends. This CDR3 is built from 18 residues. The germline CDR1 and CDR2 sequences are SNHLY and FYNNEI. This CDR3 is CASSEPIYQRQLQETQYF. The CDR3 DNA is TGTGCCAGCAGTGAACCGATTTATCAAAGACAACTACAAGAGACCCAGTACTTC.

V and J are TRBV7-2 and TRBJ1-2; possibly TRBD1 for D (5 bases). The V gene's germline CDR1 is SGHTA and CDR2 FQGNSA. Trimming left V 4 bases short and J 5 bases short, with 17 bases between. This CDR3 is built from 15 residues. The CDR3 sequence: CASSYNSDSGYGYTF. Written as DNA, the CDR3 is TGTGCCAGCAGCTACAACTCGGATTCAGGGTATGGCTACACCTTC.

The chain has TRBV9 and TRBJ1-6; D perhaps matches TRBD1 (6 bases). Between the trimmed V and J ends, which lost 0 bases and 7 bases, there was a span of 8 bases. CDR1 and CDR2 from the germline V gene are SGDLS and YYNGEE. The CDR3 is 14 residues long. CDR3 region: CASSVDRANSPLHF. The CDR3 DNA sequence: TGTGCCAGCAGCGTAGACAGGGCCAATTCACCCCTCCACTTT.

The V and J genes are TRBV7-3 and TRBJ2-3, with D possibly matching TRBD2 (7 bases). Germline assignment: CDR1 SGHTA and CDR2 FQGTGA. V lost 2 bases, J lost 7 bases, and 22 bases lay in between. There are 17 residues in the CDR3. CDR3 DNA sequence: TGTGCCAGCAGCTTATTAGGGGGGAGCGGGAACGGGAATACGCAGTATTTT. It is translated as CASSLLGGSGNGNTQYF.

This chain uses TRBV19 with TRBJ2-7; D gene uncertain. V shed 3 bases and J shed 2 bases, with 11 bases lying between them. The CDR3 loop spans 14 amino acids. Germline V CDR1 and CDR2: LNHDA, SQIVND (reference sequence). Here the CDR3 DNA reads TGTGCCAGTAGTATTTCACGAGCGACCTACGAGCAGTACTTC. Translated, it gives CASSISRATYEQYF.

This clone appeared a single time. J is TRBJ1-1 and V is TRBV30, with D tentatively TRBD1 (5 bases). Germline loops: CDR1 GTSNPN, CDR2 SVGIG (reference sequence). The CDR3 length is 13 residues. The germline V and J ends were trimmed by 0 bases and 9 bases, with 14 bases remaining between them. CDR3: CAWSVGQGTKAFF. CDR3 nucleotides: TGTGCCTGGAGTGTAGGGCAGGGTACCAAAGCTTTCTTT.

This clone was found once. The CDR3 here is CASSVAAGPNNSPLHF. CDR3 bases: TGTGCCAGCAGCGTAGCGGCAGGACCTAATAATTCACCCCTCCACTTT. The gene calls are TRBV9 and TRBJ1-6; D is unclear. Trimming took off 0 bases at V and 5 bases at J, with 12 bases between the two ends. Germline CDR1 reads SGDLS; CDR2 reads YYNGEE. The CDR3 length is 16 residues.

The chain employs TRBV2 and TRBJ2-2; 9 positions agree with TRBD2. Germline CDR1 reads SNHLY; CDR2 reads FYNNEI. With V trimmed by 6 bases and J by 7 bases, 6 bases remained unmatched. This CDR3 has 14 amino acids. The CDR3 nucleotides are TGTGCCAGCAGCCTAGCGGGGATCGTCGGGGAGCTGTTTTTT. Amino acid sequence: CASSLAGIVGELFF.

CDR3 nucleotide sequence: TGTGCCAGCAGCCCGACCCACCTAATCACAGATACGCAGTATTTT. This translates into CASSPTHLITDTQYF. V is TRBV7-3 and J is TRBJ2-3; D gene unclear. Germline V gene data show CDR1 as SGHTA and CDR2 as FQGTGA. V was pared by 5 bases and J by 2 bases, with 14 bases between. The length of the CDR3 is 15 residues.

The rearrangement uses TRBV4-2 and TRBJ2-1; TRBD2 aligns across 7 bases. Germline V gene data show CDR1 as LGHNA and CDR2 as YNFKEQ. The ends lost 1 base at V and 3 bases at J; junction bases unmatched: 6. This CDR3 is 16 amino acids long. The CDR3 DNA reads TGTGCCAGCAGCCAAGTCCGCAGCGGGGTCTACAATGAGCAGTTCTTC. The encoded protein is CASSQVRSGVYNEQFF.

The chain carries TRBV28 and TRBJ1-3; D gene ambiguous. The CDR3 runs 15 residues. Trimming removed 3 bases at V and 1 base at J, with 10 bases between. Germline V gene data show CDR1 as MDHEN and CDR2 as SYDVKM. CDR3 sequence reads: CASSFTRPSGNTIYF. CDR3 bases: TGTGCCAGCAGTTTTACCAGGCCGTCTGGAAACACCATATATTTT. The full variable domain, completed using reference TRBV28 and TRBJ1-3, is DVKVTQSSRYLVKRTGEKVFLECVQDMDHENMFWYRQDPGLGLRLIYFSYDVKMKEKGDIPEGYSVSREKKERFSLILESASTNQTSMYLCASSFTRPSGNTIYFGEGSWLTVV.

The rearrangement joins TRBV10-1 to TRBJ2-7, with 7 bases identical to TRBD2. The V gene end was trimmed by 0 bases and the J gene end by 6 bases; junction bases not matched to a gene: 8. This CDR3 spans 15 amino acids. The germline V gene encodes CDR1 WNHNN and CDR2 SYGVQD (reference sequence). CDR3 nucleotide sequence: TGCGCCAGCAGTGAGTCGTTTGGACTAGAGGGCGAGCAGTACTTC. It specifies CASSESFGLEGEQYF.

This clone was detected only a few times. The V gene is TRBV18, the J gene TRBJ1-1; possibly TRBD1 for D (6 bases). Germline V lookup: CDR1 KGHSH, CDR2 LQKENI. The CDR3 extends over 16 amino acids. Deletions cut 0 bases from V and 5 bases from J, with 16 bases between. CDR3 region: CASSPPQGPAGTEAFF. Here the CDR3 DNA reads TGTGCCAGCTCACCACCGCAGGGGCCGGCAGGGACTGAAGCTTTCTTT.

On this clone: At one end the junction does not follow the germline gene, possibly because of a read error. The rearrangement joins TRBV24-1 to TRBJ2-7, with D hard to call. The CDR3 covers 11 residues. Germline CDR1 and CDR2: KGHDR and SFDVKD. The CDR3 loop is CVTSDLDEQYF. In DNA form, the CDR3 reads TGTGTCACCAGTGATTTAGACGAGCAGTACTTC.

V usage is TRBV3-1 (or the pseudogene TRBV3-2) and J usage is TRBJ2-1, with a weak D call TRBD1 (5 bases). CDR3 length: 13 amino acids. The V end lost 4 bases, the J end lost 6 bases, and 10 bases lay between the germline ends. CDR1 is LGHDT, CDR2 YNNKEL, per germline (reference sequence). CDR3 loop: CASSPKGSNEQFF. The CDR3 DNA is TGTGCCAGCAGCCCGAAGGGGTCCAATGAGCAGTTCTTC.

For this clone: In the same sample, other DNA sequences code for this CDR3. The chain links TRBV28 to TRBJ1-5, with D possibly matching TRBD1 (6 bases). CDR1 is MDHEN, CDR2 SYDVKM, per germline. V lost 3 bases, J lost 5 bases, and 11 bases lay in between. This CDR3 region has 14 residues. The DNA for the CDR3 is TGTGCCAGCAGTTTCGGAGGGGGGGATCAGCCCCAGCATTTT. It specifies CASSFGGGDQPQHF.

The table lists this clone with a few counts. The chain employs TRBV7-9 and TRBJ2-7; D is perhaps TRBD2 (5 bases). This CDR3 is 15 amino acids long. Trimming cost V 5 bases and J 6 bases, with 20 bases left between them. Germline values: CDR1 SEHNR, CDR2 FQNEAQ (reference sequence). CDR3 sequence: CASSRPGVMVVEQYF. CDR3 bases: TGTGCCAGCAGCCGCCCCGGGGTAATGGTGGTCGAGCAGTACTTC.